The present T cell receptor beta chain was sequenced within a study of T cell responses to AZD1222 COVID-19 vaccine. At the level of the study: Second-dose recipients at about 4 or about 12 weeks were treated as one pooled group.

Here immunoSEQ multiplex PCR was the method, and the copy in TCRdb shows in-frame clones only, minus some. The table has roughly 99,000 clones, around nine tenths seen once. The CDR3 sequence is 13 residues long. Germline CDR1 reads SEHNR; CDR2 reads FQNEAQ (reference sequence). V lost 2 bases to trimming and J lost 3 bases, with 7 bases between them. Study-wide points: After the peak T cell response, and only then, were repertoires sampled. Compared with day 0, the breadth and depth of the Spike-specific TCR repertoire rose significantly after two doses of AZD1222.

Regarding this clone: Its cognate antigen is unknown.

The V call is TRBV7-9, the J call TRBJ1-1; D not certain. This sequence originates from an adult in good health. Material: peripheral blood, obtained on day 0 of AZD1222 vaccination. The CDR3 DNA sequence: TGTGCCAGCAGCTTAATCGGGGACACTGAAGCTTTCTTT. Translated, it gives CASSLIGDTEAFF.